The TCR beta chain under discussion was sequenced for a study of blood T cells in healthy people across ages. Next came a second PCR, run for about 7 to 12 cycles, which used a sample-barcoded 5' primer along with a J-beta primer mix. MiXCR, run by TCRdb on the 5' RACE reads, gives a single entry per CDR3 protein. The sample contains around 1,900,000 distinct CDR3 sequences, approximately 39% of which appear only once. It was ten milliliters of peripheral blood that were drawn from each donor. The study's findings and limits: Conclusively comparing naive with antigen-experienced cells was impossible with unsorted PBMCs.

Per germline, CDR1 SGHAT and CDR2 FQDESV (reference sequence). V gave up 5 bases and J gave up 4 bases, with 15 bases separating them. CDR3 length: 15 amino acids. In this sample, this clonotype turned up a few times. Its antigen is unknown. Sequencing was carried out using blood. J is TRBJ2-1 and V is TRBV11-1, with D perhaps matching TRBD2 (6 bases). This receptor was obtained from a human donor in good health. The CDR3 region is CASSLSGWRYNEQFF. The CDR3 bases are TGTGCCAGCAGCCTAAGCGGGTGGAGATACAATGAGCAGTTCTTC.